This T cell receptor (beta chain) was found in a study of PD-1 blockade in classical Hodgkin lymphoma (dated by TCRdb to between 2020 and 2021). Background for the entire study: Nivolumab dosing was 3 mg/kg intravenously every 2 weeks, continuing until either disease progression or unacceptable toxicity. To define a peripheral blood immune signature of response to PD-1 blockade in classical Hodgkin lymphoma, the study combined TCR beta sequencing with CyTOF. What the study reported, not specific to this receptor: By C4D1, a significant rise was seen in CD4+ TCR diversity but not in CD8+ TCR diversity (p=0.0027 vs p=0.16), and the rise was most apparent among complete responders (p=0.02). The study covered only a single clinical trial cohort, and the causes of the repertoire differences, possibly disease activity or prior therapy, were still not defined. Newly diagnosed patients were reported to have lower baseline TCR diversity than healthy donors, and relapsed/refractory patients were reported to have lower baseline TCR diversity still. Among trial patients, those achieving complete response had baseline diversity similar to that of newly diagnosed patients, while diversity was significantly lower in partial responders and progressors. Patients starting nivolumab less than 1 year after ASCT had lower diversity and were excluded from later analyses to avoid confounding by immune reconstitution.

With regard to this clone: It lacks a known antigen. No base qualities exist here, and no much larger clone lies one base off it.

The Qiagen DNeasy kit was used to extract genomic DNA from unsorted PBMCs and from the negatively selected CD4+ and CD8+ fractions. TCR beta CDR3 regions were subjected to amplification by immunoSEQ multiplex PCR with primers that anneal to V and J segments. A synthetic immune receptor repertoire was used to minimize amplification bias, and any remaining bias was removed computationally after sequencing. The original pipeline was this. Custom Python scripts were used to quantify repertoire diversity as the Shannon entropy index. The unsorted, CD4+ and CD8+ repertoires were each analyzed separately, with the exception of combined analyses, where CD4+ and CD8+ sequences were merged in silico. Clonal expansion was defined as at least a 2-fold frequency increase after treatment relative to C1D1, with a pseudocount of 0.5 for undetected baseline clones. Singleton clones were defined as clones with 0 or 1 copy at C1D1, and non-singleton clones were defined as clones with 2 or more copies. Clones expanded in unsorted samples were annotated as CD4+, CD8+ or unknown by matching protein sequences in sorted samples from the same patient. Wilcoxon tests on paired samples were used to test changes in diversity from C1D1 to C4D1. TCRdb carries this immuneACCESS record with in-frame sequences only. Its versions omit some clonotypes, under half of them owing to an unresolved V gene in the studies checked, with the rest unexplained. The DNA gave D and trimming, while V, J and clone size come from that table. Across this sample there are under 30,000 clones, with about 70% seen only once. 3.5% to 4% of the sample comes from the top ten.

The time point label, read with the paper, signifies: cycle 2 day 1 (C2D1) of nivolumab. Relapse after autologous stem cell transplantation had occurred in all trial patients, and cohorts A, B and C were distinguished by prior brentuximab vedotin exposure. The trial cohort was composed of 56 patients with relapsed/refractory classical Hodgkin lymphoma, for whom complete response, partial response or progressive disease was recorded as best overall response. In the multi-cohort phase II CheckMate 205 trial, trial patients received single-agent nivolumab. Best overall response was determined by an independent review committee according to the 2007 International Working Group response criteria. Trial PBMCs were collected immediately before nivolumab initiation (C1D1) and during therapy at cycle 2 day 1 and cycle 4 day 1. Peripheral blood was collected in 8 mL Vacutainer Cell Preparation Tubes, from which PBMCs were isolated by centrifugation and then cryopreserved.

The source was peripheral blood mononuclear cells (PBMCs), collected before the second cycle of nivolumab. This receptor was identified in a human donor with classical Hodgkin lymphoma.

CDR3 loop: CASSPFAGDYEQYF. The sequence in DNA is TGTGCCAGCAGCCCTTTTGCGGGAGACTACGAGCAGTACTTC. The rearranged chain carries TRBV9 and TRBJ2-7; 7 of the junction bases match TRBD2. CDR1 and CDR2 are read off the germline V gene as SGDLS and YYNGEE. The CDR3 runs 14 residues from the cysteine to the phenylalanine. Of all the DNA, just the CDR3 is kept, 42 bases in frame from base 1. Here V drops 4 bases and J drops 3 bases, and the junction holds 7 bases not matched to any gene.